The 23 T cell receptor beta chains below all came from one sample that was sequenced in a study of blood T cells in healthy people across ages. Combining a sample-barcoded 5' primer with a J-beta primer mix, a second PCR ran for roughly 7 to 11 cycles. MiXCR, applied by TCRdb to the 5' RACE reads, yields one record per CDR3 protein. The sample includes 1.4 million to 1.5 million distinct CDR3 sequences, around 39% of them seen just once. Sequencing used blood. Every receptor here comes from a woman aged 18-29 years in good health.

This chain connects TRBV27 to TRBJ1-2; 11 nucleotides match TRBD1. The length of the CDR3 is 16 residues. The J segment lost 4 bases and the V segment lost 6 bases, leaving 10 bases of the junction unmatched. Germline V gene data show CDR1 as MNHEY and CDR2 as SMNVEV (reference sequence). CDR3 sequence reads: CASRTTGQGASYGYTF. CDR3 bases: TGTGCCAGCAGGACGACCGGACAGGGGGCCTCCTATGGCTACACCTTC.

This chain links TRBV6-5 with TRBJ1-2, with D possibly TRBD1 on 6 matching bases. V was trimmed by 2 bases and J by 5 bases, leaving 15 bases between them. This CDR3 has 15 residues. The germline V gene encodes CDR1 MNHEY and CDR2 SVGAGI. Here the CDR3 DNA reads TGTGCCAGCAGTTACGTGGCAGGGGAACTGTATGGCTACACCTTC. Its translation is CASSYVAGELYGYTF.

The chain's CDR3 is CASSSLSGGIDEQYF. CDR3 nucleotide sequence: TGTGCCAGCAGTAGTCTCTCGGGGGGGATCGATGAGCAGTACTTC. This chain links TRBV6-1 with TRBJ2-4, with 8 bases identical to TRBD2. In germline, CDR1 is MNHNS, CDR2 SASEGT. After removal of 5 bases from V and 13 bases from J, the junction contained 16 bases not matched to a gene. The CDR3 runs 15 residues.

The chain combines TRBV12-3 or TRBV12-4 with TRBJ1-1; no definite D call. There are 12 residues in the CDR3. Trimming stripped 6 bases from V and 5 bases from J, with 10 bases between. The CDR3 loop reads CASSYPRTEAFF. The CDR3 bases are TGTGCCAGCAGCTACCCACGGACTGAAGCTTTCTTT.

The V and J genes are TRBV2 and TRBJ2-1; the match to TRBD1 covers 8 bases. The CDR3 has 15 amino acids. With V trimmed by 4 bases and J by 5 bases, 7 bases remained unmatched. Germline V gene lookup returns CDR1 SNHLY and CDR2 FYNNEI. CDR3 residues: CASSATGGFDNEQFF. Here the CDR3 DNA reads TGTGCCAGCAGTGCAACAGGGGGATTCGACAATGAGCAGTTCTTC.

The V gene is TRBV27, the J gene TRBJ1-2; maybe TRBD1 (5 bases). Trimming removed 3 bases at V and 4 bases at J, with 15 bases between. The CDR3 is 15 residues long. Per the germline V gene, CDR1 is MNHEY and CDR2 is SMNVEV (reference sequence). The CDR3 sequence is CASSLVRGEGYGYTF. CDR3 DNA sequence: TGTGCCAGCAGTTTGGTGCGGGGGGAAGGCTATGGCTACACCTTC.

A few counts support this clonotype. CDR3 protein: CASSEAIYPFF. In nucleotides, the CDR3 is TGTGCCAGCAGCGAGGCCATCTACCCGTTCTTC. The chain carries TRBV2 and TRBJ2-1, with D unresolved. The length of the CDR3 is 11 residues. The V gene lost 6 bases and the J gene lost 15 bases, with 15 bases spanning the gap. The V gene's germline CDR1 is SNHLY and CDR2 FYNNEI.

The chain links TRBV20-1 to TRBJ2-1, with 10 bases identical to TRBD2. CDR1 and CDR2 (germline): DFQATT, SNEGSKA (reference sequence). This CDR3 has 14 residues. Trimming cost V 4 bases and J 4 bases; bases outside gene matches: 4. CDR3 bases: TGCAGTGCTATCGGACTAGCGGTTTACAATGAGCAGTTCTTC. It translates to CSAIGLAVYNEQFF.

The rearrangement joins TRBV2 to TRBJ2-5; D gene unclear. V lost 6 bases and J 11 bases, leaving 16 bases between the germline ends. From germline, CDR1 is SNHLY and CDR2 FYNNEI. This CDR3 is 12 amino acids long. DNA for the CDR3: TGTGCCAGCAGGGGGTTTGCCAATGAGCAGTACTTC. Encoded protein: CASRGFANEQYF.

This clonotype was recorded a few times. This chain links TRBV20-1 with TRBJ2-3; D gene unclear. The CDR3 extends over 10 amino acids. The V and J ends lost 6 bases and 11 bases respectively, with 12 bases between them. CDR1 and CDR2 from the germline V gene are DFQATT and SNEGSKA (reference sequence). CDR3 region: CSAHGSRQYF. In nucleotides, the CDR3 is TGCAGTGCCCATGGGTCTAGGCAGTATTTT.

Here the CDR3 reads CASSSQSGTGTREQYF. The CDR3 region has the DNA TGTGCCAGCAGCTCTCAATCCGGGACAGGGACTCGCGAGCAGTACTTC. V gene TRBV7-2 combines with J gene TRBJ2-5; the match to TRBD1 covers 9 bases. The J call is doubtful: the DNA matches TRBJ2-7 better. The CDR3 extends over 16 amino acids. The germline gives CDR1 SGHTA, CDR2 FQGNSA.

The chain has TRBV20-1 and TRBJ1-1, with D unclear. V lost 6 bases, J lost 3 bases, and 14 bases lay in between. Germline V lookup: CDR1 DFQATT, CDR2 SNEGSKA (reference sequence). The CDR3 totals 13 residues. The CDR3 region is CSASTGGHTEAFF. The CDR3, as DNA: TGCAGTGCCTCCACGGGTGGGCACACTGAAGCTTTCTTT.

This clonotype was detected only a few times. The chain joins TRBV4-1 to TRBJ2-7, with TRBD1 matching 8 bases. Germline trimming cut 1 base from V and 0 bases from J; bases unmatched to any gene: 5. Germline-derived CDR1 and CDR2 are MGHRA and YSYEKL. This CDR3 spans 16 amino acids. DNA of the CDR3: TGCGCCAGCAGCCAAGGACAGGGGCGCACCTCCTACGAGCAGTACTTC. Protein: CASSQGQGRTSYEQYF.

This chain links TRBV9 with TRBJ2-5; 7 bases align to TRBD1. The germline CDR1 and CDR2 sequences are SGDLS and YYNGEE. V lost 0 bases and J lost 1; bases outside the gene matches: 3. The CDR3 is 15 amino acids. The CDR3 DNA reads TGTGCCAGCAGCGTAGAGGGACAGTTCCAAGAGACCCAGTACTTC. It is translated as CASSVEGQFQETQYF.

The CDR3 nucleotides read TGTGCCAGCAGCCCCTTTGAGGGGGATGGGGATGAGCAGTTCTTC. This sequence encodes CASSPFEGDGDEQFF. This chain links TRBV6-1 with TRBJ2-1; D might be TRBD1 (6 bases). With 6 bases removed from V and 8 bases from J, the gap between germline ends came to 20 bases. The CDR3 spans 15 residues. Germline lookup yields CDR1 MNHNS and CDR2 SASEGT.

CDR3 amino acids: CAWSGQANNQPQHF. CDR3 bases: TGTGCCTGGAGTGGGCAGGCTAACAATCAGCCCCAGCATTTT. This chain connects TRBV30 to TRBJ1-5; D gene unclear. The germline V gene encodes CDR1 GTSNPN and CDR2 SVGIG (reference sequence). Trimming pared 1 base from V and 3 bases from J, leaving 10 bases between. This CDR3 comprises 14 residues.

This clonotype was detected a few times. The chain uses TRBV5-6 and TRBJ2-5; 8 nucleotides line up with TRBD1. This CDR3 has 12 amino acids. With 3 bases clipped from V and 11 bases from J, the junction kept 6 bases outside the gene matches. Germline V lookup: CDR1 SGHDT, CDR2 YYEEEE. The CDR3 DNA reads as TGTGCCAGCAGCTCGTCAGGGGGCAGGCAGTACTTC. Its translation is CASSSSGGRQYF.

This chain joins TRBV25-1 and TRBJ1-2; TRBD1 might be the D (5 bases). The CDR3 is 13 amino acids. Germline values: CDR1 MGHDK, CDR2 SYGVNS. Between the trimmed V and J ends, which lost 1 base and 8 bases, there was a span of 11 bases. CDR3 residues: CASSEWGEIGYTF. In DNA, the CDR3 is TGTGCCAGCAGTGAATGGGGGGAGATCGGCTACACCTTC.

This clonotype was seen a handful of times. The rearrangement uses TRBV2 and TRBJ1-6; 9 positions match TRBD1. CDR3 length: 15 amino acids. The J segment lost 6 bases and the V segment lost 9 bases, leaving 9 bases of the junction unmatched. The germline V gene encodes CDR1 SNHLY and CDR2 FYNNEI. CDR3 nucleotide sequence: TGTGCCAGTACTACGGACAGGGGCAGTAATTCACCCCTCCACTTT. This gives the protein CASTTDRGSNSPLHF.

The CDR3 bases are TGCGCCAGCAGCTTGGAGTCCGGAACTAAAGAGACCCAGTACTTC. Its protein product is CASSLESGTKETQYF. The V gene is TRBV5-1, the J gene TRBJ2-5; D uncertain. The length of the CDR3 is 15 residues. The V gene lost 0 bases and the J gene lost 3 bases, with 12 bases spanning the gap. The germline gives CDR1 SGHRS, CDR2 YFSETQ.

The V call is TRBV20-1, the J call TRBJ2-7; 10 nucleotides align to TRBD1. The CDR3 totals 16 residues. Germline-derived CDR1 and CDR2 are DFQATT and SNEGSKA (reference sequence). V was pared by 5 bases and J by 0 bases, with 10 bases of the junction left unmatched. CDR3 coding DNA: TGCAGTGCTCTAGGAGGGGGACAGGGGACCTCCTACGAGCAGTACTTC. It codes for CSALGGGQGTSYEQYF.

There are many counts of this clonotype. V gene TRBV10-3 combines with J gene TRBJ2-5; possible D gene TRBD2, 6 bases. V was shortened by 3 bases and J by 5 bases, with 13 bases between the two germline ends. Looked up from germline, CDR1 is ENHRY and CDR2 is SYGVKD. The CDR3 runs to 14 residues. This CDR3 is CAISEGTPPETQYF. CDR3 sequence (DNA): TGTGCCATCAGTGAAGGGACTCCACCCGAGACCCAGTACTTC.

This rearrangement joins TRBV7-8 to TRBJ1-2; the D gene is possibly TRBD1 (6 bases). The V and J ends lost 5 bases and 1 base respectively, with 14 bases between them. Germline V gene sequence: CDR1 SGHVS, CDR2 FQNEAQ. The CDR3 has 15 amino acids. The CDR3 DNA reads TGTGCCAGCAGCCGAGGACAGAATAATAACTATGGCTACACCTTC. It codes for CASSRGQNNNYGYTF.